This TCR beta chain was documented in a study of cytomegalovirus exposure and HLA in healthy donors. On the study more broadly: HLA-typed donors contributed about 85 million unique TCRs, which were held in an early data release. Whole-study findings and limits: An analysis was carried out later, and it reportedly showed fewer N-insertions in an Asian-associated ancestry cluster than the 666-donor mean. One variant, a missense change in DCLRE1C, was linked in a later analysis to TCR beta V- and J-gene trimming.

Primers for the PCR totalled 60 Vbeta and 13 Jbeta. Here immunoSEQ multiplex PCR was the method, and the copy in TCRdb shows in-frame clones only, minus some. In the table there are 100,000 or so clones, about three fifths of which are singletons. The CDR3 is 15 residues long. V lost 0 bases and J lost 4, with 12 bases in between. Per germline, CDR1 MNHNS and CDR2 SASEGT. As for this clone: The antigen is undetermined.

The V gene is TRBV6-1, the J gene TRBJ1-2, with D hard to call. Input material: PBMCs. The sequence came from a woman in her twenties or thirties in good health and CMV-seropositive. This CDR3 is CASSEAGGMVYGYTF. The DNA of the CDR3 is TGTGCCAGCAGTGAAGCGGGCGGGATGGTCTATGGCTACACCTTC.